The clone carrying this T cell receptor (beta chain) was observed a handful of times. These data come from a study of technical replicates of blood from several donors. The assay was immunoSEQ multiplex PCR, and TCRdb's table has in-frame clones only and misses some. Seen here are about 13,000 clones, 95% observed once, and the top ten hold roughly 7.1%. This CDR3 is built from 11 residues. Germline V gene lookup returns CDR1 PRHDT and CDR2 FYEKMQ (reference sequence). Trimming took off 5 bases at V and 15 bases at J, with 14 bases between the two ends. This sequence originates from a human donor in good health. The chain joins TRBV13 to TRBJ2-1; D may be TRBD2 (5 bases). Sequenced input: PBMCs. CDR3 loop: CASSAYLGGFF. CDR3 sequence (DNA): TGTGCCAGCAGCGCATACCTAGGAGGGTTCTTC.